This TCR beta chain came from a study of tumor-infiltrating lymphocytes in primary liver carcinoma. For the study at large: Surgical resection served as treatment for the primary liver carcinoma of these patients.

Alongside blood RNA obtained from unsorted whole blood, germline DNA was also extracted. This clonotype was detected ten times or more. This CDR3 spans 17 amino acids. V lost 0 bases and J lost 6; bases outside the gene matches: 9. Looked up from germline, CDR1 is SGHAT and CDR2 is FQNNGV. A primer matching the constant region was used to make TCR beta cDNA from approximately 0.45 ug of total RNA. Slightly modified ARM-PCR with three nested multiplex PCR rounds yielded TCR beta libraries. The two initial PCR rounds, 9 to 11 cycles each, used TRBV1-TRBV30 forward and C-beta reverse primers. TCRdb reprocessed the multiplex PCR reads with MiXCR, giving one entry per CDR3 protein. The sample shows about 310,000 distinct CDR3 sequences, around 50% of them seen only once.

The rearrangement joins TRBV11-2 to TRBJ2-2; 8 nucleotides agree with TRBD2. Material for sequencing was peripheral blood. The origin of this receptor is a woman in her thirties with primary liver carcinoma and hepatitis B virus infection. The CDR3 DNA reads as TGTGCCAGCAGCTTAGATCTCCTCGCGGGAGGAGCCGGGGAGCTGTTTTTT. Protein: CASSLDLLAGGAGELFF.